Sequencing of this TCR beta chain was carried out in a study of OX40 agonist ivuxolimab in advanced cancers. Study-wide results and limits: CD8+ T cells (on average) carried more expanded clones than CD4+ T cells. Certain nonresponders likewise exhibited a low normalized T-cell clonal expansion.

Blood sampling was done at baseline, cycle 4 day 1, and cycle 7 day 1. Here immunoSEQ multiplex PCR was the method, and the copy in TCRdb shows in-frame clones only, minus some. The sample contains under 90,000 clones, approximately 84% of which appear only once. About this clone: Its antigen is undetermined.

Sequencing was performed on CD4+ or CD8+ T cells sorted from blood, taken in a trial of the OX40 agonist ivuxolimab. The clonotype was recovered from an adult with an advanced solid tumor such as melanoma, head and neck, liver or kidney cancer.

The CDR3 here is CASSQQGLKAFF. As DNA, the CDR3 is TGTGCCAGCAGCCAGCAGGGGTTGAAAGCTTTCTTT. The chain links TRBV2 to TRBJ1-1, with a weak D call TRBD1 (6 bases). Germline V gene lookup returns CDR1 SNHLY and CDR2 FYNNEI. The CDR3 spans 12 residues. V dropped 6 bases and J dropped 9 bases, with 14 bases sitting between them. Full variable domain (outside the CDR3, taken from reference TRBV2 and TRBJ1-1): EPEVTQTPSHQVTQMGQEVILRCVPISNHLYFYWYRQILGQKVEFLVSFYNNEISEKSEIFDDQFSVERPDGSNFTLKIRSTKLEDSAMYFCASSQQGLKAFFGQGTRLTVV.